The present entry profiles one TCR beta chain with its context. The V end lost 3 bases, the J end lost 0 bases, and 11 bases lay between the germline ends. The CDR3 is 15 amino acids. Germline V gene data show CDR1 as KGHSH and CDR2 as LQKENI. Original processing methods: From reference gene primer amplification, estimates of nucleated cell counts were derived. Clones were sequenced by immunoSEQ multiplex PCR, and TCRdb holds only the in-frame ones, with some missing. V and J calls and clone size are those listed in that table; D and trimming were worked out from the DNA. Altogether just over 150,000 clones are present, 85% to 95% being singletons, with the ten largest covering about 5%. The sample originates from a study of blood T cell repertoires in COVID-19. Overall study context: The United States, Italy and Spain supplied acute and convalescent COVID-19 samples. PBMCs, B-cell-depleted T cells, or T cells provided the cDNA or gDNA that made up the material.

The V call is TRBV18, the J call TRBJ1-1; tentative D call: TRBD1 (6 bases). The source of this sequence is a woman in her forties or fifties with acute or convalescent COVID-19. Sequencing was done on a sample of peripheral blood. CDR3 sequence reads: CASSPDSRLNTEAFF. CDR3 nucleotide sequence: TGTGCCAGCTCACCGGACAGCAGATTGAACACTGAAGCTTTCTTT.